A selection of T cell receptor beta chains follows, all from one sample in a study of PD-1 blockade in classical Hodgkin lymphoma. Using immunoSEQ multiplex PCR, the repertoire was profiled, and TCRdb retains in-frame clones only, with some absent. Of approximately 20,000 clones listed, less than 85% are singletons. The specimen was peripheral blood mononuclear cells (PBMCs), collected before the fourth cycle of nivolumab. These receptor sequences come from a human donor with classical Hodgkin lymphoma. Each CDR3 is given with its conserved first and last residue. Fields, in order: V gene, J gene, clone size, D gene, CDR3 protein, CDR3 DNA. A D gene is named only where the DNA matches it firmly. The size of a clone is reported for some rows only, either as once, few or many, or as a class for expanded clones.

V: TRBV19
J: TRBJ2-2
size: -
D: -
CDR3: CASSIGTYYGELFF
DNA: TGTGCCAGTAGTATTGGCACATACTACGGGGAGCTGTTTTTT

V: TRBV10-3
J: TRBJ2-7
size: -
D: -
CDR3: CAISEVLGANNEQYF
DNA: TGTGCCATCAGTGAAGTTCTAGGGGCGAATAACGAGCAGTACTTC

V: TRBV7-9
J: TRBJ2-5
size: -
D: -
CDR3: CASSPGDGGQETQYF
DNA: TGTGCCAGCAGCCCAGGGGACGGAGGGCAAGAGACCCAGTACTTC

V: TRBV4-3
J: TRBJ2-7
size: -
D: -
CDR3: CASSLGSEQYF
DNA: TGCGCCAGCAGCCTAGGCAGCGAGCAGTACTTC

V: TRBV19
J: TRBJ2-5
size: -
D: -
CDR3: CASSGEGTFKETQYF
DNA: TGTGCCAGTAGTGGAGAGGGGACTTTCAAAGAGACCCAGTACTTC

V: TRBV7-9
J: TRBJ1-3
size: -
D: -
CDR3: CASSLWTGTFSGNTIYF
DNA: TGTGCCAGCAGCTTATGGACCGGTACCTTCTCTGGAAACACCATATATTTT

V: TRBV5-1
J: TRBJ2-4
size: once
D: -
CDR3: CASSRPGDQNIQYF
DNA: TGCGCCAGCAGCAGGCCAGGGGACCAAAACATTCAGTACTTC

V: TRBV27
J: TRBJ2-2
size: -
D: -
CDR3: CASSPIRVGTGELFF
DNA: TGTGCCAGCAGTCCTATACGGGTCGGCACCGGGGAGCTGTTTTTT

V: TRBV7-8
J: TRBJ1-5
size: -
D: TRBD1
CDR3: CASSLAAGTGVSNQPQHF
DNA: TGTGCCAGCAGCTTAGCGGCCGGCACAGGGGTCTCAAATCAGCCCCAGCATTTT

V: TRBV6-6
J: TRBJ2-7
size: -
D: -
CDR3: CASSYTPLYEQYF
DNA: TGTGCCAGCAGTTATACTCCTCTCTACGAGCAGTACTTC

V: TRBV27
J: TRBJ2-7
size: -
D: TRBD2
CDR3: CASGPLAGYEQYF
DNA: TGTGCCAGCGGGCCACTAGCGGGATACGAGCAGTACTTC

V: TRBV30
J: TRBJ2-1
size: -
D: -
CDR3: CTRQQSYNEQFF
DNA: TGTACCAGACAGCAATCCTACAATGAGCAGTTCTTC

V: TRBV6-1
J: TRBJ2-1
size: -
D: TRBD2
CDR3: CASSEAGRELVEQFF
DNA: TGTGCCAGCAGTGAAGCGGGGCGGGAGCTAGTTGAGCAGTTCTTC

V: TRBV29-1
J: TRBJ2-2
size: few
D: -
CDR3: CSVAYRVTGELFF
DNA: TGCAGCGTCGCATACAGGGTCACCGGGGAGCTGTTTTTT

V: TRBV18
J: TRBJ1-1
size: once
D: TRBD1
CDR3: CASLGQVGEAFF
DNA: TGTGCCAGCCTTGGACAGGTTGGGGAAGCTTTCTTT

V: TRBV29-1
J: TRBJ2-7
size: -
D: -
CDR3: CSAWGDSYEQYF
DNA: TGCAGCGCCTGGGGGGACTCCTACGAGCAGTACTTC

V: TRBV2
J: TRBJ1-1
size: -
D: -
CDR3: CASLRGIVAFF
DNA: TGTGCCAGCTTAAGGGGAATCGTGGCTTTCTTT

V: TRBV15
J: TRBJ2-3
size: -
D: -
CDR3: CATSRVRVGTDTQYF
DNA: TGTGCCACCAGCAGAGTCCGGGTGGGCACAGATACGCAGTATTTT

V: TRBV6-1
J: TRBJ2-2
size: -
D: TRBD1
CDR3: CASSTTGLTGELFF
DNA: TGTGCCAGCAGTACGACAGGGTTGACCGGGGAGCTGTTTTTT

V: TRBV19
J: TRBJ2-7
size: -
D: -
CDR3: CASSIATRGAYEQYF
DNA: TGTGCCAGTAGTATCGCGACTAGGGGGGCCTACGAGCAGTACTTC

V: TRBV6-6
J: TRBJ2-7
size: -
D: -
CDR3: CASSYRYEQYF
DNA: TGTGCCAGCAGTTACCGGTACGAGCAGTACTTC

V: TRBV4-3
J: TRBJ2-7
size: -
D: TRBD2
CDR3: CASSQVSQREASYEQYF
DNA: TGCGCCAGCAGCCAAGTTTCCCAGCGGGAGGCCTCCTACGAGCAGTACTTC

V: TRBV7-9
J: TRBJ1-2
size: -
D: TRBD1
CDR3: CASSFLLGTGDYGYTF
DNA: TGTGCCAGCAGCTTTCTTCTCGGGACAGGTGACTATGGCTACACCTTC

V: TRBV30
J: TRBJ1-5
size: -
D: -
CDR3: CACQTGVPNQPQHF
DNA: TGTGCCTGTCAAACTGGGGTGCCTAATCAGCCCCAGCATTTT

V: TRBV20-1
J: TRBJ1-6
size: -
D: -
CDR3: CSASNRVSLHF
DNA: TGCAGTGCAAGTAATCGGGTATCCCTCCACTTT

V: TRBV7-6
J: TRBJ2-7
size: few
D: -
CDR3: CASSFLQSSYEQYF
DNA: TGTGCCAGCAGCTTCTTACAGAGCTCCTACGAGCAGTACTTC

V: TRBV27
J: TRBJ2-7
size: -
D: TRBD1
CDR3: CASSPGQAYEQYF
DNA: TGTGCCAGCAGTCCCGGACAGGCCTACGAGCAGTACTTC

V: TRBV5-1
J: TRBJ2-5
size: -
D: TRBD1
CDR3: CASSLGRGQRETQYF
DNA: TGCGCCAGCAGCTTAGGTAGGGGGCAAAGAGAGACCCAGTACTTC

V: TRBV9
J: TRBJ2-1
size: -
D: -
CDR3: CASSVVRGRGEQFF
DNA: TGTGCCAGCAGCGTAGTCAGGGGCCGGGGAGAGCAGTTCTTC

V: TRBV6-1
J: TRBJ2-7
size: -
D: -
CDR3: CASTPGPTYEQYF
DNA: TGTGCCAGCACCCCAGGACCGACCTACGAGCAGTACTTC

V: TRBV30
J: TRBJ1-1
size: -
D: -
CDR3: CAWSSKAGLGTEAFF
DNA: TGTGCCTGGAGTTCCAAAGCCGGGCTAGGTACTGAAGCTTTCTTT

V: TRBV9
J: TRBJ2-7
size: -
D: TRBD2
CDR3: CASSVVGGEQYF
DNA: TGTGCCAGCAGCGTAGTGGGGGGGGAGCAGTACTTC

V: TRBV6-5
J: TRBJ2-2
size: few
D: -
CDR3: CAISRGTGELFF
DNA: TGTGCCATCAGCAGGGGTACCGGGGAGCTGTTTTTT

V: TRBV19
J: TRBJ2-3
size: -
D: TRBD2
CDR3: CASCAGASDTQYF
DNA: TGTGCCAGTTGCGCGGGAGCCTCAGATACGCAGTATTTT

V: TRBV7-9
J: TRBJ1-2
size: -
D: -
CDR3: CASSLLQDGYTF
DNA: TGTGCCAGCAGCTTATTACAGGATGGCTACACCTTC

V: TRBV7-3
J: TRBJ2-1
size: -
D: TRBD2
CDR3: CASSLRTSGHNEQFF
DNA: TGTGCCAGCAGCTTACGGACTAGCGGACACAATGAGCAGTTCTTC